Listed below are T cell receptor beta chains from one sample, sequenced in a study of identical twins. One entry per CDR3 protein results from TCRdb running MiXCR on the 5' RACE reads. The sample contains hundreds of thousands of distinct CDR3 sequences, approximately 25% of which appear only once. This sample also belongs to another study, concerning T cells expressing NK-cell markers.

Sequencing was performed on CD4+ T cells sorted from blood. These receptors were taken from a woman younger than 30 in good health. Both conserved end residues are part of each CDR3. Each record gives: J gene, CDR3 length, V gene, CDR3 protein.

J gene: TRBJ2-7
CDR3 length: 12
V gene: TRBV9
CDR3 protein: CASSSGGNEQYF

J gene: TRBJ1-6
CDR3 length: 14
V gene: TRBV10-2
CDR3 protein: CASSEMRYNSPLHF

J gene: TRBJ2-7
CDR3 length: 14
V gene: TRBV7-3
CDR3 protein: CASSLGSPPDEQYF

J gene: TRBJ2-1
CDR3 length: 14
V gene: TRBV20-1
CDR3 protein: CSAPTGAYYNEQFF

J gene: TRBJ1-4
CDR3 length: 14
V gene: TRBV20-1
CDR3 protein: CSARDGTGNEKLFF

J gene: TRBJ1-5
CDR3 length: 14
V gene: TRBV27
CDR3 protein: CASSIKGGKQPQHF

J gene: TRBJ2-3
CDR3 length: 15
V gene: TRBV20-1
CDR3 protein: CSVSGTSGITDTQYF

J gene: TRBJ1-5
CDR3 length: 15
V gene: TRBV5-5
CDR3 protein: CASSSGTVKGQPQHF

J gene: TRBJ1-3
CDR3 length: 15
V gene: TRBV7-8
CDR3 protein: CASSLYIGDGNTIYF

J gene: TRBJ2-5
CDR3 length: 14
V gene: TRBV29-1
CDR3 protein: CSGTKTGRGETQYF